In its sample, the clone carrying this TCR beta chain was seen many times. What it binds is unknown. Using genomic DNA as the template, TCR beta VDJ and CDR3 profiling was carried out. From the reads, TCRdb called clonotypes with MiXCR, one entry per CDR3 protein. The sample includes 60,000 or so distinct CDR3 sequences, 50% to 70% seen only once; the top ten take about 2.5%. In germline, CDR1 is PRHDT, CDR2 FYEKMQ (reference sequence). The J segment lost 3 bases and the V segment lost 0 bases, leaving 0 bases of the junction unmatched. The CDR3 has 16 amino acids. The sample originates from a study of CD8+CD57+ T cells in acquired aplastic anemia. Overall study: Sorted CD4+ and CD8+ cells yielded DNA averaging around 3.2 ug. Sequencing produced an average of around 10 million reads per healthy donor for CD4+ cells. Whole-study findings and limits: Patient and control CD8+ Simpson's diversity was not significantly different. There were twenty-nine CD8+ CDR3 sequences that occurred in both patients and controls.

The sequence came from a human donor in good health, serving as a control. The sequencing sample was made of sorted CD4+, CD8+, or CD8+CD57+ T cells (not recorded which) from PBMCs. V is TRBV13 and J is TRBJ2-3; 13 bases are a match to TRBD2. CDR3 in amino acids: CASSLGGLAGTDTQYF. The CDR3 nucleotides are TGTGCCAGCAGCTTAGGGGGACTAGCGGGAACAGATACGCAGTATTTT.